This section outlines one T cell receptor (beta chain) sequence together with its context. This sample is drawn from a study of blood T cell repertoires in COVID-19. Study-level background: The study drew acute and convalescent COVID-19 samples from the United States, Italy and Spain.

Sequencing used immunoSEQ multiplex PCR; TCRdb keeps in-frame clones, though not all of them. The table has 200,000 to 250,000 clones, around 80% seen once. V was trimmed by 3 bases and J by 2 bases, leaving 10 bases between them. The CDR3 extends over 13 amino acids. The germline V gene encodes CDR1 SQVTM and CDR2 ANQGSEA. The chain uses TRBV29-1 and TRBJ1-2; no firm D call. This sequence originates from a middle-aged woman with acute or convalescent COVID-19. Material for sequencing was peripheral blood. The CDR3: CSVDLAVNYGYTF. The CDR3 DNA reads TGCAGCGTTGATTTGGCTGTAAACTATGGCTACACCTTC.